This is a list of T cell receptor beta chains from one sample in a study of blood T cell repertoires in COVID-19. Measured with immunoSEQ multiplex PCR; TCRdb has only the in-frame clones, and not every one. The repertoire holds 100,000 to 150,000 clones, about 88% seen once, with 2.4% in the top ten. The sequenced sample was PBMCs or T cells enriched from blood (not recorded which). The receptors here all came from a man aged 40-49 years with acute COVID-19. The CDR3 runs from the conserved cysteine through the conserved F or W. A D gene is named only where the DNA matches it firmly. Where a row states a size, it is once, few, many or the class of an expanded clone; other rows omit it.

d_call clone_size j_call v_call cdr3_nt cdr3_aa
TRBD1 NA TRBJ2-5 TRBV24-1 TGTGCCACCAGTGATTCCTCTACAGGGGTATGGGAGACCCAGTACTTC CATSDSSTGVWETQYF
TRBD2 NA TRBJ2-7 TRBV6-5 TGTGCCAGCAGCGCCGGCCGAGCGGGAACCTACGAGCAGTACTTC CASSAGRAGTYEQYF
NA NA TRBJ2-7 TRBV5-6 TGTGCCAGCAGCTCCCTTAAGGCCCTCGCGGGCGAGCAGTACTTC CASSSLKALAGEQYF
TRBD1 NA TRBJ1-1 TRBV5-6 TGTGCCAGCAGCCGACAGGGGGCGGGCACTGAAGCTTTCTTT CASSRQGAGTEAFF
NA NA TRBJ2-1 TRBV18 TGTGCCAGCTCCCCAGCGAGGGACAATGAGCAGTTCTTC CASSPARDNEQFF
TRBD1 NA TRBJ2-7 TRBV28 TGTGCCAGCAGTTTATGGGGACAGGGGAAGGAGCAGTACTTC CASSLWGQGKEQYF
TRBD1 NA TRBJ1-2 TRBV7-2 TGTGCCAGCAGCATTATAGACAGGGCAGATGGCTACACCTTC CASSIIDRADGYTF
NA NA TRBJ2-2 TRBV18 TGTGCCAGCTCACCACCGGCGGGGGCGGACACCGGGGAGCTGTTTTTT CASSPPAGADTGELFF
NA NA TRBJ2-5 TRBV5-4 TGTGCCAGCAGCTTTGACTTTGAAGAGACCCAGTACTTC CASSFDFEETQYF
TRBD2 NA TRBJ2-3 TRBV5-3 TGTGCCAGAAGCTCCTTGGAAGGCGGGAGGGAAGGTACGCAGTATTTT CARSSLEGGREGTQYF
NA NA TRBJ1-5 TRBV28 TGTGCCAGCAATCGACAGACAGGTGATCAGCCCCAGCATTTT CASNRQTGDQPQHF
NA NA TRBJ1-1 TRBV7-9 TGTGCCAGCAGCTTAGGGGCGGGATTGAACACTGAAGCTTTCTTT CASSLGAGLNTEAFF
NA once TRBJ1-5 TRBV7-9 TGTGCCAGCAGCTTATCGATAGGGGACAATCAGCCCCAGCATTTT CASSLSIGDNQPQHF
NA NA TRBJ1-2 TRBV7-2 TGTGCCAGCAGCTCCTCTTCGGGATTCCTCCCGTATGGCTACACCTTC CASSSSSGFLPYGYTF
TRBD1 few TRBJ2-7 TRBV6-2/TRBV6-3 TGTGCCAGCAGCTCTCCGGGACAGGGGGCTAACGAGCAGTACTTC CASSSPGQGANEQYF
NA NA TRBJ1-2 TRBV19 TGTGCCAGTAGTATCTCTCGACAGACTGGGGGCTACACCTTC CASSISRQTGGYTF
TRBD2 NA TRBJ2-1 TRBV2 TGTGCCAGGAGGGGAGCGACTAGCGGGAATGAGCAGTTCTTC CARRGATSGNEQFF
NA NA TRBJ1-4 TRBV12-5 TGTGCTAGTGGTTTGTCACAGGGTAAAGAGGAAAAACTGTTTTTT CASGLSQGKEEKLFF
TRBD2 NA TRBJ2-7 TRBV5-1 TGCGCCAGCAGCTTAGGGACTAGCGGGAGCGGGGAGCAGTACTTC CASSLGTSGSGEQYF